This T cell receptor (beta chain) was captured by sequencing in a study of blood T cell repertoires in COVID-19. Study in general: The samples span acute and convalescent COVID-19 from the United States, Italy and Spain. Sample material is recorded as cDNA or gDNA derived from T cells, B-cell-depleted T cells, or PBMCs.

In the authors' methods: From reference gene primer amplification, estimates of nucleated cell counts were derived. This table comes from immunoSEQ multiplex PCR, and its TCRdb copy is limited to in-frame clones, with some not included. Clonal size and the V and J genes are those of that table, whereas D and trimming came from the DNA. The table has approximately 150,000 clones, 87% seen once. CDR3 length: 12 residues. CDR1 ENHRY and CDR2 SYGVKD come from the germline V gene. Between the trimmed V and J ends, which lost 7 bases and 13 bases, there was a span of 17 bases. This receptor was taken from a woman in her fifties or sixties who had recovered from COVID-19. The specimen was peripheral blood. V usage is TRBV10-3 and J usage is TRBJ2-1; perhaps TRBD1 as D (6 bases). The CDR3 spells CAITPGTGSQFF. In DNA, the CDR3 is TGTGCCATCACCCCGGGAACAGGGTCCCAGTTCTTC.